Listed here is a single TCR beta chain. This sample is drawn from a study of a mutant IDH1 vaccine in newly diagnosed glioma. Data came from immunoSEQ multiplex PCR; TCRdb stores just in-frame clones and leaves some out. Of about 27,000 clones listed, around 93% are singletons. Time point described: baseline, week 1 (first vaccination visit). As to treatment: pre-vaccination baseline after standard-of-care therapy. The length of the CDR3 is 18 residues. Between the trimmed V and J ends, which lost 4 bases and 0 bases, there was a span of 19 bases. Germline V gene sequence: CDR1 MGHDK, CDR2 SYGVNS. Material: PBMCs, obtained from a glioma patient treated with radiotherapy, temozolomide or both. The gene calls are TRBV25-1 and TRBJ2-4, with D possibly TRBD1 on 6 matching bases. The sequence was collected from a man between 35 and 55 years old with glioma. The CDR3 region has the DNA TGTGCCAGCAGTGTACCATCCAGGGGTCCGTCAGCCAAAAACATTCAGTACTTC. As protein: CASSVPSRGPSAKNIQYF.